This T cell receptor (beta chain) was profiled in a study of low-dose radiotherapy and immunotherapy resistance in tumors. Only one count was recorded for this clonotype. Per germline, CDR1 ENHRY and CDR2 SYGVKD. The CDR3 has 15 residues. Trimming stripped 0 bases from V and 6 bases from J, with 12 bases between. Specified time point: before trial treatment. Eligibility criteria specified advanced solid malignancies devoid of tumor-infiltrating lymphocytes. First-strand cDNA used TRAV- and TRBV-specific primers, covering alpha and beta chains. Over around 19 PCR cycles, TCRs were amplified from a constant-region primer and V-primer adapter. A single record per CDR3 protein comes from TCRdb applying MiXCR to the reads. The table records 59,000 or so distinct CDR3 sequences, around 27% of them present only once.

The sequence derives from a male donor with rectosigmoid adenocarcinoma. The sample was PBMCs, taken before treatment. The chain is built from TRBV10-3 and TRBJ1-5; possible D gene TRBD1, 6 bases. The CDR3 DNA is TGTGCCATCAGTGAGTCAGGGGGGGGCCGTCAGCCCCAGCATTTT. Residues: CAISESGGGRQPQHF.